This TCR beta chain was recorded in a study of CD8 T cells in Susac syndrome. 0.5 to 1 ug RNA was reverse transcribed with random hexamers. The method of amplification for TCR beta CDR3 was immunoSEQ multiplex PCR, covering 54 Vbeta and 13 Jbeta. TCRdb re-analysed the immunoSEQ multiplex PCR reads in MiXCR, keeping a single row per CDR3 protein. Among about 200,000 distinct CDR3 sequences, about 95% were seen once, and the ten largest hold about 0.087%. Trimming took off 4 bases at V and 4 bases at J, with 13 bases between the two ends. This CDR3 comprises 14 residues. Negative magnetic isolation gave CD8+ and CD4+ cells; FACS enriched CD8+ TEMRA.

This chain connects TRBV12-3 or TRBV12-4 to TRBJ1-1; D is uncertain. Sample: CD4+ T cells from PBMCs. The source is a human donor with multiple sclerosis. Here the CDR3 DNA reads TGTGCCAGCAGTTACGGATCAGCGAGCACTGAAGCTTTCTTT. Encoded protein: CASSYGSASTEAFF.